The present T cell receptor beta chain was sequenced within a study of blood T cell repertoires in COVID-19. Study-wide background: What the recovered Cohort 3 donors had was two negative PCRs, clearance, or symptom resolution. Acute and convalescent COVID-19 samples came from the United States, Italy and Spain.

In the study's own analysis: Amplifying reference gene primers gave estimates of nucleated cell counts. Data came from immunoSEQ multiplex PCR; TCRdb stores just in-frame clones and leaves some out. V, J and clone size are those of that table, while D and trimming were read from the DNA. Among 350,000 to 400,000 clones, approximately 87% were seen once, and the ten largest hold approximately 1.9%. Participant reports of clinical history set cohort assignment. Per germline, CDR1 MDHEN and CDR2 SYDVKM. Trimming took off 6 bases at V and 0 bases at J, with 12 bases between the two ends. There are 14 residues in the CDR3.

Sample: PBMCs or T cells enriched from blood (not recorded which). This receptor was taken from a man between 40 and 49 years old in a cohort exposed to, infected with or recovered from COVID-19 (not recorded which). V is TRBV28 and J is TRBJ2-7; no firm D call. The CDR3 is CASSRRLNSYEQYF. DNA of the CDR3: TGTGCCAGCAGCCGCCGACTCAACTCCTACGAGCAGTACTTC.